One sample yielded the 31 T cell receptor beta chains listed below, sequenced in a study of neoadjuvant nivolumab and ipilimumab in lung cancer. Assay used: immunoSEQ multiplex PCR; TCRdb lists only in-frame clones, some missing. The sample holds about 18,000 clones, about nine tenths seen once. Sequenced material: peripheral blood, taken before neoadjuvant nivolumab, alone or with ipilimumab. The receptors stem from an adult with non-small cell lung cancer.

The V gene is TRBV5-6, the J gene TRBJ1-5; D gene ambiguous. Germline lookup yields CDR1 SGHDT and CDR2 YYEEEE. Trimming removed 1 base from V and 0 bases from J, with 8 bases in between. The CDR3 contains 15 residues. This CDR3 reads CASSLMAYSNQPQHF. Written as DNA, the CDR3 is TGTGCCAGCAGCTTGATGGCCTATAGCAATCAGCCCCAGCATTTT.

CDR3 sequence reads: CASSLRDRETQYF. The CDR3 DNA is TGTGCCAGCAGCTTAAGGGACAGGGAGACCCAGTACTTC. The V gene is TRBV7-9, the J gene TRBJ2-5, with 8 nucleotides matching TRBD1. The V segment lost 2 bases and the J segment 5 bases; nucleotides outside the gene matches: 1. Germline CDR1 is SEHNR and CDR2 is FQNEAQ (reference sequence). This CDR3 spans 13 amino acids.

The gene calls are TRBV11-1 and TRBJ2-7; 10 bases line up with TRBD1. The CDR3 loop spans 14 amino acids. V shed 4 bases and J 4 bases; nucleotides not matched to a gene: 4. Germline CDR1 reads SGHAT; CDR2 reads FQDESV (reference sequence). Written as DNA, the CDR3 is TGTGCCAGCAGCTACCGGGACAGGGGATACGAGCAGTACTTC. Translation gives CASSYRDRGYEQYF.

The gene calls are TRBV6-1 and TRBJ1-2; tentatively, D is TRBD1 (6 bases). CDR3 length equals 14 residues. The V and J ends lost 2 bases and 6 bases respectively, with 13 bases between them. Germline-derived CDR1 and CDR2 are MNHNS and SASEGT. The CDR3 sequence is CASSETAGGHGYTF. DNA for the CDR3: TGTGCCAGCAGTGAAACCGCCGGGGGGCATGGCTACACCTTC.

This chain joins TRBV7-8 and TRBJ2-5; D uncertain. The CDR3 sequence is 11 residues long. V dropped 5 bases and J dropped 7 bases, with 8 bases sitting between them. CDR1 and CDR2 (germline): SGHVS, FQNEAQ. Written as DNA, the CDR3 is TGTGCCAGCAGCGGGGATTGGACCCAGTACTTC. This translates into CASSGDWTQYF.

The chain recombines TRBV7-9 with TRBJ2-7; 8 bases align to TRBD2. Trimming removed 4 bases from V and 5 bases from J; junction bases left unmatched: 7. The CDR3 sequence is 14 residues long. CDR1 and CDR2 from the germline V gene are SEHNR and FQNEAQ (reference sequence). CDR3 residues: CASSSHGTSNEQYF. The CDR3 bases are TGTGCCAGCAGCTCCCACGGGACTAGTAACGAGCAGTACTTC.

The CDR3 sequence is CASSLVPGSDTQYF. The CDR3 region has the DNA TGTGCCAGCAGCTTGGTCCCGGGATCGGATACGCAGTATTTT. V gene TRBV5-4 combines with J gene TRBJ2-3, with a tentative D call TRBD2 (5 bases). V lost 0 bases and J lost 6, with 11 bases in between. Germline V lookup: CDR1 SGHNT, CDR2 YYREEE (reference sequence). The CDR3 contains 14 residues.

This chain uses TRBV7-9 with TRBJ2-7; D perhaps matches TRBD2 (6 bases). This CDR3 contains 17 residues. Germline-derived CDR1 and CDR2 are SEHNR and FQNEAQ (reference sequence). V was pared by 2 bases and J by 0 bases, with 17 bases between. The CDR3: CASSLIGVGTPSYEQYF. CDR3 nucleotides: TGTGCCAGCAGCTTAATTGGGGTGGGGACTCCCTCCTACGAGCAGTACTTC.

V is TRBV7-9 and J is TRBJ2-1, with 7 nucleotides matching TRBD2. The junction had 12 bases not matched to a gene; V was cut back by 6 bases and J by 7 bases. CDR3 length: 15 residues. CDR1 is SEHNR, CDR2 FQNEAQ, per germline (reference sequence). As DNA, the CDR3 is TGTGCCAGCAGGCCCTGGGGCGGGAGTATAAATGAGCAGTTCTTC. As protein: CASRPWGGSINEQFF.

This chain joins TRBV11-2 and TRBJ2-1; D gene uncertain. Germline V gene lookup returns CDR1 SGHAT and CDR2 FQNNGV. The CDR3 runs 17 residues. Trimming removed 4 bases at V and 0 bases at J, with 16 bases between. The CDR3 sequence is CASSSRTNTISYNEQFF. The CDR3 region has the DNA TGTGCCAGCAGCTCTCGGACCAACACTATCTCCTACAATGAGCAGTTCTTC.

The CDR3 reads CASSHSGTSSLNEQFF. In nucleotides, the CDR3 is TGTGCCAGCAGCCACTCCGGGACTAGCTCCCTAAATGAGCAGTTCTTC. This chain joins TRBV4-2 and TRBJ2-1; 9 bases line up with TRBD2. CDR1 LGHNA and CDR2 YNFKEQ come from the germline V gene. The CDR3 consists of 16 residues. V gave up 3 bases and J gave up 7 bases; unmatched junction bases: 10.

The genes are TRBV2 and TRBJ2-7, with 7 bases identical to TRBD1. Germline values: CDR1 SNHLY, CDR2 FYNNEI. CDR3 size: 15 residues. Unmatched junction bases numbered 16, after V lost 7 bases and J lost 7 bases. This chain's CDR3 is CASTPAGGARQEQYF. CDR3 bases: TGTGCCAGCACTCCAGCAGGGGGTGCGCGACAGGAGCAGTACTTC.

The genes are TRBV7-9 and TRBJ1-4; 9 bases align to TRBD1. The CDR3 runs 14 residues. Per germline, CDR1 SEHNR and CDR2 FQNEAQ (reference sequence). Trimming took 5 bases from V and 7 from J; bases not matched to a gene: 5. The CDR3 DNA reads as TGTGCCAGCAGCCTCGGACAGGGGACTGAAAAACTGTTTTTT. Residues: CASSLGQGTEKLFF.

This chain joins TRBV30 and TRBJ1-2, with 11 bases that match TRBD1. Germline V gene lookup returns CDR1 GTSNPN and CDR2 SVGIG (reference sequence). CDR3 length equals 12 residues. V gave up 5 bases and J gave up 8 bases; unmatched junction bases: 4. The CDR3 DNA is TGTGCCTGGGGCAGGACAGGGGGCGGCTACACCTTC. Protein sequence: CAWGRTGGGYTF.

This chain uses TRBV6-5 with TRBJ2-1, with D tentatively TRBD2 (6 bases). This CDR3 region has 15 residues. Germline assignment: CDR1 MNHEY and CDR2 SVGAGI. Trimming left V 6 bases short and J 0 bases short, with 12 bases between. CDR3 sequence reads: CASRAVGSSYNEQFF. Here the CDR3 DNA reads TGTGCCAGCAGGGCAGTCGGGAGCTCCTACAATGAGCAGTTCTTC.

The rearrangement uses TRBV7-2 and TRBJ2-2; unclear D gene. The CDR3 totals 13 residues. The germline V gene encodes CDR1 SGHTA and CDR2 FQGNSA. The CDR3 region is CALRQAGTGELFF. Written as DNA, the CDR3 is TGTGCTCTCCGGCAGGCCGGGACCGGGGAGCTGTTTTTT.

The V call is TRBV30, the J call TRBJ2-1; possibly TRBD2 for D (6 bases). Germline loops: CDR1 GTSNPN, CDR2 SVGIG (reference sequence). The CDR3 sequence is 16 residues long. Trimming left V 0 bases short and J 6 bases short, with 18 bases between. CDR3 DNA: TGTGCCTGGAGTGTGTGGCGGGGAGCCCTGGGCAATGAGCAGTTCTTC. Translation: CAWSVWRGALGNEQFF. The full variable domain, with the rest looked up from reference TRBV30 and TRBJ2-1, is SQTIHQWPATLVQPVGSPLSLECTVEGTSNPNLYWYRQAAGRGLQLLFYSVGIGQISSEVPQNLSASRPQDRQFILSSKKLLLSDSGFYLCAWSVWRGALGNEQFFGPGTRLTVL.

The chain employs TRBV30 and TRBJ2-5; 9 nucleotides line up with TRBD1. The junction had 8 bases not matched to a gene; V was cut back by 2 bases and J by 7 bases. Germline values: CDR1 GTSNPN, CDR2 SVGIG (reference sequence). This CDR3 is 14 amino acids long. The CDR3 loop reads CAWSTTGGGGTQYF. CDR3 coding DNA: TGTGCCTGGAGTACCACAGGGGGCGGTGGGACCCAGTACTTC.

V usage is TRBV9 and J usage is TRBJ2-2; 8 bases match TRBD2. Germline V gene data show CDR1 as SGDLS and CDR2 as YYNGEE. V lost 4 bases and J lost 1; bases outside the gene matches: 6. The CDR3 runs to 16 residues. CDR3: CASSMGTRRNTGELFF. CDR3 sequence (DNA): TGTGCCAGCAGCATGGGGACTAGGAGGAACACCGGGGAGCTGTTTTTT.

The rearrangement links TRBV6-5 to TRBJ1-2; 7 nucleotides match TRBD1. Germline-derived CDR1 and CDR2 are MNHEY and SVGAGI. V shed 8 bases and J 11 bases; nucleotides not matched to a gene: 14. The CDR3 is made up of 13 amino acids. The CDR3 loop reads CASRSPGTEIYTF. DNA for the CDR3: TGTGCCAGCCGGTCCCCCGGGACAGAAATATACACCTTC.

This chain joins TRBV6-1 and TRBJ1-5; maybe TRBD1 (5 bases). The CDR3 loop spans 13 amino acids. Germline lookup yields CDR1 MNHNS and CDR2 SASEGT. CDR3 in amino acids: CAWGEYSNQPQHF. CDR3 nucleotide sequence: TGTGCTTGGGGGGAATATAGCAATCAGCCCCAGCATTTT.

The chain joins TRBV7-2 to TRBJ2-5; D possibly corresponds to TRBD2 (5 bases). Germline V CDR1 and CDR2: SGHTA, FQGNSA. The CDR3 loop spans 14 amino acids. Trimming cost V 2 bases and J 3 bases, with 10 bases left between them. The CDR3 reads CASSLNNGEETQYF. The CDR3 DNA is TGTGCCAGCAGCTTAAACAACGGGGAAGAGACCCAGTACTTC.

V is TRBV5-1 and J is TRBJ2-3; possible D gene TRBD2, 5 bases. Deletions cut 2 bases from V and 6 bases from J, with 13 bases between. CDR3 length equals 14 residues. The V gene's germline CDR1 is SGHRS and CDR2 YFSETQ. This CDR3 reads CASSFEGAYDTQYF. In nucleotides, the CDR3 is TGCGCCAGCAGCTTCGAGGGAGCATACGATACGCAGTATTTT. Drawing the rest from reference TRBV5-1 and TRBJ2-3, the complete variable domain is KAGVTQTPRYLIKTRGQQVTLSCSPISGHRSVSWYQQTPGQGLQFLFEYFSETQRNKGNFPGRFSGRQFSNSRSEMNVSTLELGDSALYLCASSFEGAYDTQYFGPGTRLTVL.

The gene calls are TRBV1 and TRBJ1-5. TRBV1 is described as a pseudogene. This CDR3 comprises 17 residues. Here the CDR3 DNA reads TGCACCAGCAGCCAAGAGGGTCGGGGGATTAGCAATCAGCCCCAGCATTTT. This codes for CTSSQEGRGISNQPQHF.

CDR3 protein: CASSVRGRDYGYTF. The CDR3, as DNA: TGTGCCAGCAGCGTGAGGGGGCGTGACTATGGCTACACCTTC. The chain carries TRBV9 and TRBJ1-2; 7 nucleotides agree with TRBD1. The CDR3 runs to 14 residues. V shed 2 bases, J shed 3 bases, and the junction held 4 bases outside the gene matches. Germline assignment: CDR1 SGDLS and CDR2 YYNGEE.

The chain has TRBV7-2 and TRBJ2-7; weak D call: TRBD2 (6 bases). V lost 4 bases to trimming and J lost 0 bases, with 13 bases between them. The CDR3 spans 15 residues. The V gene's germline CDR1 is SGHTA and CDR2 FQGNSA. The CDR3 nucleotides read TGTGCCAGCAGCTCTTCTGGGGGGAGCTCCTACGAGCAGTACTTC. This translates into CASSSSGGSSYEQYF.

The chain couples TRBV2 to TRBJ1-1; D uncertain. The CDR3 extends over 13 amino acids. The V gene lost 4 bases and the J gene lost 0 bases, with 6 bases spanning the gap. The germline gives CDR1 SNHLY, CDR2 FYNNEI. The CDR3, as DNA: TGTGCCAGCAGTGGGACGGTGAACACTGAAGCTTTCTTT. It specifies CASSGTVNTEAFF.

This chain uses TRBV7-3 with TRBJ2-7; unclear D gene. Trimming took 2 bases from V and 0 from J, leaving 5 bases between them. CDR3 length: 13 amino acids. Looked up from germline, CDR1 is SGHTA and CDR2 is FQGTGA. In DNA, the CDR3 is TGTGCCAGCAGCTTAGAGAGCTCCTACGAGCAGTACTTC. Encoded protein: CASSLESSYEQYF.

CDR3 sequence: CSVGGDFTDTQYF. The CDR3 coding sequence is TGCAGCGTCGGGGGGGACTTCACAGATACGCAGTATTTT. The J gene is TRBJ2-3, the V gene TRBV29-1; 8 bases map to TRBD2. The germline V gene encodes CDR1 SQVTM and CDR2 ANQGSEA. The CDR3 runs 13 residues. The J segment lost 2 bases and the V segment lost 6 bases, leaving 4 bases of the junction unmatched.

The chain employs TRBV4-1 and TRBJ2-5; 9 bases map to TRBD2. CDR1 is MGHRA and CDR2 is YSYEKL in the germline V gene. V lost 1 base and J lost 4; bases outside the gene matches: 7. This CDR3 region has 16 residues. The CDR3 DNA sequence: TGCGCCAGCAGCCAAGGGGTAGCGGGAGTTGGAGAGACCCAGTACTTC. This translates into CASSQGVAGVGETQYF.

J is TRBJ2-5 and V is TRBV30, with 9 bases that match TRBD1. This CDR3 is built from 15 residues. CDR1 GTSNPN and CDR2 SVGIG come from the germline V gene (reference sequence). Losses at the gene ends were 1 base for V and 5 bases for J; bases not matched to a gene: 8. The CDR3 is CAWSGDRGVRETQYF. Written as DNA, the CDR3 is TGTGCCTGGAGTGGAGACAGGGGGGTGAGGGAGACCCAGTACTTC.